Listed below are T cell receptor beta chains from one sample, sequenced in a study of T cells in Graves' hyperthyroidism and ophthalmopathy. MiXCR, run by TCRdb on the multiplex PCR reads, gives a single entry per CDR3 protein. This sample has 750,000 to 950,000 distinct CDR3 sequences, with roughly 40% found just once. Sequencing was done on a sample of blood. The origin of the receptors is a man aged 18 to 29 with Graves' hyperthyroidism. Both conserved end residues are part of each CDR3. The order of the fields is J gene, clone size, D gene, V gene, CDR3 DNA, CDR3 protein. The D gene is left open where the match is weak. Part of the rows lack a size; the others show once, few, many or a class for expanded clones.

J gene: TRBJ2-5
clone size: .
D gene: .
V gene: TRBV12-3/TRBV12-4
CDR3 DNA: TGTGCCAGCAGTGAAAGACGGGGGGAGACCCAGTACTTC
CDR3 protein: CASSERRGETQYF

J gene: TRBJ1-5
clone size: .
D gene: .
V gene: TRBV15
CDR3 DNA: TGTGCCACCAGCAGCGAAGGGGCAAACACCGGGGAGCCCCAGCATTTT
CDR3 protein: CATSSEGANTGEPQHF

J gene: TRBJ1-4
clone size: few
D gene: .
V gene: TRBV5-1
CDR3 DNA: TGCGCCAGCAGTGTCCTCCGGGGTGAAAAACTGTTTTTT
CDR3 protein: CASSVLRGEKLFF

J gene: TRBJ2-7
clone size: .
D gene: TRBD1
V gene: TRBV25-1
CDR3 DNA: TGTGCCATCGGTCCCTGGCTGGGGACAGGGGACTACGAGCAGTACTTC
CDR3 protein: CAIGPWLGTGDYEQYF

J gene: TRBJ2-6
clone size: .
D gene: .
V gene: TRBV25-1
CDR3 DNA: TGTGCCAGCAGTCTCGGGGGAAACGGGGCCAACGTCCTGACTTTC
CDR3 protein: CASSLGGNGANVLTF

J gene: TRBJ1-5
clone size: .
D gene: .
V gene: TRBV9
CDR3 DNA: TGTGCCAGCAGCCCCCGGGAGGGGCAGCCCCAGCATTTT
CDR3 protein: CASSPREGQPQHF

J gene: TRBJ2-7
clone size: few
D gene: .
V gene: TRBV9
CDR3 DNA: TGTGCCAGCAGCCCGCGACCCCTCTACGAGCAGTACTTC
CDR3 protein: CASSPRPLYEQYF

J gene: TRBJ2-7
clone size: many
D gene: TRBD1
V gene: TRBV7-2
CDR3 DNA: TGTGCCAGCAGCTTCACAGGGGTAGAGCAGTACTTC
CDR3 protein: CASSFTGVEQYF

J gene: TRBJ2-2
clone size: few
D gene: TRBD1
V gene: TRBV7-9
CDR3 DNA: TGTGCCAGCAGCTTAGACAGGGGGCTGACCGGGGAGCTGTTTTTT
CDR3 protein: CASSLDRGLTGELFF

J gene: TRBJ2-5
clone size: .
D gene: TRBD2
V gene: TRBV20-1
CDR3 DNA: TGCAGTGGGGGCATCGGGGCTAGCGGGGCCCAAGAGACCCAGTACTTC
CDR3 protein: CSGGIGASGAQETQYF

J gene: TRBJ1-1
clone size: many
D gene: .
V gene: TRBV2
CDR3 DNA: TGTGCCAGCATGGGCACTGAAGCTTTCTTT
CDR3 protein: CASMGTEAFF

J gene: TRBJ1-5
clone size: few
D gene: TRBD1
V gene: TRBV12-3/TRBV12-4
CDR3 DNA: TGTGCCAGCAGTTTGGGACTTACAGGGGGCGCGGAGCCCCAGCATTTT
CDR3 protein: CASSLGLTGGAEPQHF

J gene: TRBJ1-4
clone size: .
D gene: .
V gene: TRBV2
CDR3 DNA: TGTGCCAGCAGTGAAGGTGGTGCGGGAGGACTGTTTTTT
CDR3 protein: CASSEGGAGGLFF